The clone carrying this T cell receptor (beta chain) occurred many times. Antigen unknown. The source of the sample is a study of blood T cells in healthy people across ages. With a J-beta primer mix and a sample-barcoded 5' primer, a second PCR ran 7 to 11 cycles. One entry per CDR3 protein results from TCRdb running MiXCR on the 5' RACE reads. The data hold some 1.4 million distinct CDR3 sequences, with 42% observed a single time. Per germline, CDR1 SGHRS and CDR2 YFSETQ. V lost 4 bases to trimming and J lost 11 bases; unmatched junction nucleotides: 11. This CDR3 spans 14 amino acids. Study-wide points: Samples with more naive T cells showed higher observed beta diversity. Naive and antigen-experienced cells were not separated, limiting conclusive comparison.

Every donor contributed about 10 milliliters of peripheral blood by blood draw. The receptor was isolated from a woman under 30 in good health. The chain uses TRBV5-1 and TRBJ2-5; 10 nucleotides align to TRBD2. Sequencing input: blood. The CDR3 reads CASSISGRKNEQYF. CDR3 DNA: TGCGCCAGCAGCATTAGCGGGAGGAAGAATGAGCAGTACTTC.